The 28 T cell receptor beta chains reported below all come from one sample, sequenced in a study of blood T cells in healthy people across ages. Alongside a J-beta primer mix, a sample-barcoded 5' primer served in a second PCR lasting roughly 6 to 12 cycles. TCRdb processed the 5' RACE reads anew with MiXCR; each CDR3 protein has one entry. The table lists roughly 730,000 distinct CDR3 sequences, roughly 50% of them singletons. Sequenced material: blood. These receptors all come from a man aged 40-49 years in good health.

This clonotype has more than one count but fewer than ten. The rearrangement links TRBV29-1 to TRBJ1-1; unclear D gene. The germline V gene encodes CDR1 SQVTM and CDR2 ANQGSEA. The CDR3 totals 11 residues. V lost 3 bases and J lost 8, with 10 bases in between. In nucleotides, the CDR3 is TGCAGCGTTGAGGAGGGATCCGAAGCTTTCTTT. Translating it yields CSVEEGSEAFF.

The J gene is TRBJ2-4, the V gene TRBV14, with TRBD1 identical over 7 bases. The tail of the sequence fits TRBJ2-7 better, so the J call may be wrong. The V gene's germline CDR1 is SGHDN and CDR2 FVKESK. CDR3 length: 15 amino acids. CDR3 DNA: TGTGCCAGCAGCCACCCGGACAGGTTCCCCTACGAGCAGTACTTC. Its protein is CASSHPDRFPYEQYF.

This clonotype came up a few times. The CDR3 region is CASSLWNYGYTF. In DNA form, the CDR3 reads TGTGCCAGCAGCTTGTGGAACTATGGCTACACCTTC. The chain carries TRBV7-9 and TRBJ1-2, with D unresolved. The CDR3 spans 12 residues. CDR1 and CDR2 (germline): SEHNR, FQNEAQ (reference sequence). V gave up 3 bases and J gave up 2 bases, with 4 bases separating them.

This clonotype was counted between two and nine times. The V gene is TRBV28, the J gene TRBJ2-5, with D perhaps being TRBD1 or TRBD2 (5 bases each). The germline CDR1 and CDR2 sequences are MDHEN and SYDVKM. Trimming shortened V by 8 bases and J by 4 bases, and 17 bases separated the two germline ends. The length of the CDR3 is 14 residues. CDR3 in amino acids: CASLVRGRPETQYF. The CDR3 nucleotides are TGTGCCAGCCTCGTTCGGGGCCGACCAGAGACCCAGTACTTC.

The J gene is TRBJ1-2, the V gene TRBV24-1, with D maybe TRBD1 (6 bases). In germline, CDR1 is KGHDR, CDR2 SFDVKD. V lost 10 bases and J lost 3, with 14 bases in between. The CDR3 spans 13 residues. CDR3 DNA sequence: TGTGCCACGTCCGGGGGGCTCGACTATGGCTACACCTTC. Its protein product is CATSGGLDYGYTF.

This clonotype was found a few times. V is TRBV5-5 and J is TRBJ2-1; TRBD1 might be the D (5 bases). The germline V gene encodes CDR1 SGHKS and CDR2 YYEKEE (reference sequence). The V gene lost 0 bases and the J gene lost 2 bases, with 12 bases spanning the gap. This CDR3 has 16 residues. CDR3: CASSLAGNWAYNEQFF. As DNA, the CDR3 is TGTGCCAGCAGCTTGGCAGGGAATTGGGCCTACAATGAGCAGTTCTTC.

This clonotype was picked up one time. Relative to the germline gene, one junction end is altered; a read error may explain this. This chain joins TRBV20-1 and TRBJ2-7, with D possibly being TRBD1 (5 bases). The V gene's germline CDR1 is DFQATT and CDR2 SNEGSKA (reference sequence). CDR3 length: 13 residues. The CDR3 sequence: CSASGHSSYKQYF. The CDR3 bases are TGCAGTGCTAGTGGACACAGCTCCTACAAGCAGTACTTC.

This clonotype was seen only once. The CDR3 DNA reads as TGCAGTGCTAGAGATCCCGGACTAGCATCGGTCTCGTACGAGCAGTTCTTC. It specifies CSARDPGLASVSYEQFF. V and J are TRBV20-1 and TRBJ2-1; TRBD2 agrees at 8 bases. The germline V gene encodes CDR1 DFQATT and CDR2 SNEGSKA (reference sequence). V lost 0 bases, J lost 10 bases, and 17 bases stayed unmatched. The CDR3 has 17 amino acids.

The table lists this clonotype with a count of one. The gene calls are TRBV11-3 and TRBJ2-7; a weak D match, TRBD1 (6 bases). Matching the DNA end better, TRBJ2-5 makes the J call doubtful. The CDR3 is made up of 14 amino acids. Germline loops: CDR1 SGHNT, CDR2 YENEEA. CDR3 sequence reads: CASSFGGGRETQYF. CDR3 coding DNA: TGTGCCAGCAGCTTTGGGGGCGGTCGAGAGACCCAGTACTTC.

The chain combines TRBV7-9 with TRBJ1-2, with D tentatively TRBD1 (6 bases). The ends were cut back, 5 bases at V and 4 bases at J, with 11 bases in the middle. Germline values: CDR1 SEHNR, CDR2 FQNEAQ (reference sequence). The CDR3 length is 13 residues. Here the CDR3 DNA reads TGTGCCAGCAGCCCGGACAGTTCCTATGGCTACACCTTC. As protein: CASSPDSSYGYTF.

The chain combines TRBV11-2 with TRBJ2-7; 7 bases are a match to TRBD1. There are 18 residues in the CDR3. Germline trimming cut 5 bases from V and 3 bases from J; bases unmatched to any gene: 19. Germline values: CDR1 SGHAT, CDR2 FQNNGV. The CDR3 DNA reads as TGTGCCAGCAGCCCTATTCGACGGGCAGGGGGTGCGGACTACGAGCAGTACTTC. This codes for CASSPIRRAGGADYEQYF.

A note on this clonotype: A clone one base away is much larger, so this may be a read error. The V gene is TRBV20-1, the J gene TRBJ2-5; possible D gene TRBD1, 6 bases. V lost 1 base and J 11 bases, leaving 14 bases between the germline ends. The CDR3 length is 12 residues. Germline CDR1 and CDR2: DFQATT and SNEGSKA (reference sequence). The CDR3 nucleotides are TGCAGTGCTAGAGCTACAGGGCTTTCACAGTACTTC. Translation gives CSARATGLSQYF.

The chain carries TRBV4-3 and TRBJ1-6; D ambiguous. V was trimmed by 0 bases and J by 9 bases, leaving 6 bases between them. Germline assignment: CDR1 LGHNA and CDR2 YSLEER. CDR3 length: 13 residues. In DNA form, the CDR3 reads TGCGCCAGCAGCCAAGATCGAGGTTCACCCCTCCACTTT. It translates to CASSQDRGSPLHF.

The CDR3 reads CSVRRNNSPLHF. In DNA, the CDR3 is TGCAGTGTAAGGAGAAATAATTCACCCCTCCACTTT. V usage is TRBV20-1 and J usage is TRBJ1-6; no definite D call. CDR1 DFQATT and CDR2 SNEGSKA come from the germline V gene (reference sequence). The CDR3 spans 12 residues. V was cut by 7 bases and J by 5 bases, with 9 bases left in between.

Here the CDR3 DNA reads TGCGCCAGCAGCTTGGGACAGCGATCTATCCGGGATACGCAGTATTTT. This codes for CASSLGQRSIRDTQYF. The rearrangement joins TRBV5-1 to TRBJ2-3; weak D call: TRBD1 (5 bases). Trimming shortened V by 0 bases and J by 6 bases, and 17 bases separated the two germline ends. The CDR3 contains 16 residues. From germline, CDR1 is SGHRS and CDR2 YFSETQ.

The chain couples TRBV9 to TRBJ2-1; D is undetermined. V dropped 2 bases and J dropped 5 bases, with 20 bases sitting between them. Germline V CDR1 and CDR2: SGDLS, YYNGEE. The CDR3 runs 17 residues. CDR3 sequence reads: CASSVFSLGVRDNEQFF. The CDR3 nucleotides are TGTGCCAGCAGCGTCTTTTCCCTCGGCGTACGGGACAATGAGCAGTTCTTC.

This clonotype has only a few counts. This chain links TRBV11-3 with TRBJ1-2; D unclear. V was cut by 1 base and J by 8 bases, with 8 bases left in between. The CDR3 is 12 amino acids. Germline CDR1 and CDR2: SGHNT and YENEEA. The CDR3 DNA is TGTGCCAGCAGCTTAGGATTTATCGGCTACACCTTC. This codes for CASSLGFIGYTF.

This clonotype was counted only a few times. The rearrangement uses TRBV7-2 and TRBJ2-7, with unresolved D. The length of the CDR3 is 15 residues. The germline CDR1 and CDR2 sequences are SGHTA and FQGNSA. Trimming took 5 bases from V and 2 from J, leaving 16 bases between them. For the CDR3, the DNA is TGTGCCAGCAGCCCCATTAGGTCCTTCCCCTACGAGCAGTACTTC. Translating gives CASSPIRSFPYEQYF.

The sample holds a few counts of this clonotype. The V call is TRBV20-1, the J call TRBJ2-5, with a weak D call TRBD2 (5 bases). Trimming stripped 2 bases from V and 3 bases from J, with 16 bases between. Germline V gives CDR1 DFQATT, CDR2 SNEGSKA (reference sequence). The CDR3 is 15 amino acids. This CDR3 reads CSARSGNDYEETQYF. The CDR3 nucleotides are TGCAGTGCTAGATCCGGGAATGACTACGAAGAGACCCAGTACTTC.

This chain uses TRBV6-6 with TRBJ1-5, with 9 nucleotides matching TRBD1. Trimming at V came to 0 bases and at J to 4 bases, leaving 4 bases not matched to a gene. The CDR3 has 16 residues. The germline V gene encodes CDR1 MNHNY and CDR2 SVGAGI (reference sequence). CDR3 coding DNA: TGTGCCAGCAGTTACTCCCCCGGGACAGGGAATCAGCCCCAGCATTTT. Translation: CASSYSPGTGNQPQHF.

The rearrangement uses TRBV6-1 and TRBJ2-6, with D possibly matching TRBD1 (5 bases). This CDR3 is built from 16 residues. Germline V lookup: CDR1 MNHNS, CDR2 SASEGT. Trimming left V 1 base short and J 0 bases short, with 7 bases between. The CDR3 protein is CASSEDDSSGANVLTF. DNA of the CDR3: TGTGCCAGCAGTGAAGACGACAGCTCTGGGGCCAACGTCCTGACTTTC.

This clonotype was picked up one time. The rearrangement joins TRBV7-9 to TRBJ2-1, with 10 bases that match TRBD2. The J call is doubtful: the DNA matches TRBJ2-7 better. The CDR3 has 14 amino acids. Per germline, CDR1 SEHNR and CDR2 FQNEAQ (reference sequence). CDR3 sequence: CASTLAGVYNEQYF. CDR3 bases: TGTGCCAGTACGCTAGCGGGAGTGTACAATGAGCAGTACTTC.

The chain recombines TRBV12-5 with TRBJ2-1; TRBD2 is a possible D gene (6 bases). Trimming left V 5 bases short and J 4 bases short, with 15 bases between. The length of the CDR3 is 15 residues. Germline V gene data show CDR1 as LGHNT and CDR2 as FRNRAP. CDR3 DNA: TGTGCTAGTGGTCCCCTCGGGACTTCTTACAATGAGCAGTTCTTC. It translates to CASGPLGTSYNEQFF.

V and J are TRBV7-8 and TRBJ1-1, with 8 nucleotides matching TRBD1. In germline, CDR1 is SGHVS, CDR2 FQNEAQ. The CDR3 contains 14 residues. V shed 5 bases, J shed 7 bases, and the junction held 9 bases outside the gene matches. CDR3 in amino acids: CASSARQGTHEAFF. The DNA for the CDR3 is TGTGCCAGCAGCGCCCGACAGGGGACCCATGAAGCTTTCTTT.

V gene TRBV12-3 or TRBV12-4 combines with J gene TRBJ2-6; 9 bases are shared with TRBD1. V dropped 5 bases and J dropped 3; count of bases not matched to a gene: 8. The CDR3 contains 17 residues. The CDR3 here is CASSPRTGVGGANVLTF. The CDR3 DNA is TGTGCCAGCAGTCCCCGGACAGGGGTAGGTGGGGCCAACGTCCTGACTTTC.

The chain carries TRBV20-1 and TRBJ2-1; 11 nucleotides line up with TRBD1. Germline CDR1 reads DFQATT; CDR2 reads SNEGSKA (reference sequence). V was clipped by 5 bases and J by 1 base; unmatched bases: 7. The CDR3 totals 16 residues. CDR3 sequence (DNA): TGCAGTGCTTCGCCCGGGACAGGGGGGTCCTACAATGAGCAGTTCTTC. Translating it yields CSASPGTGGSYNEQFF.

V usage is TRBV5-6 and J usage is TRBJ2-7; TRBD1 agrees at 7 bases. V shed 4 bases, J shed 6 bases, and the junction held 4 bases outside the gene matches. This CDR3 comprises 12 residues. CDR1 and CDR2 from the germline V gene are SGHDT and YYEEEE. The DNA of the CDR3 is TGTGCCAGCAGCACACAGGGGCCCGAGCAGTACTTC. Translated, it gives CASSTQGPEQYF.

V and J are TRBV11-2 and TRBJ2-1; 10 bases agree with TRBD2. This CDR3 region has 16 residues. V shed 1 base, J shed 6 bases, and the junction held 6 bases outside the gene matches. Germline CDR1 SGHAT, CDR2 FQNNGV. CDR3 DNA sequence: TGTGCCAGCAGCTTAGCGGCTAGCGGGAGTTTCAATGAGCAGTTCTTC. Translation gives CASSLAASGSFNEQFF.